This T cell receptor (beta chain) was recovered during a study of patients and donors after allogeneic stem cell transplantation. From germline, CDR1 is LGHDT and CDR2 YNNKEL (reference sequence). Deletions cut 0 bases from V and 5 bases from J, with 5 bases between. CDR3 length: 13 residues. TCRdb called the RT-PCR reads again in MiXCR, with one record for every CDR3 protein. The sample shows roughly 940,000 distinct CDR3 sequences, more than 15% of them seen only once. The sequence was obtained from a human donor who was either an allogeneic HSCT recipient or a stem cell or donor lymphocyte infusion donor (not recorded which). It is not recorded whose cells these are; they may come from a transplant donor. The gene calls are TRBV3-1 and TRBJ1-5, with unresolved D. Sequences were obtained from blood, either unsorted or a sorted T cell fraction (not recorded which). The CDR3 is CASSQEGHQPQHF. The CDR3 bases are TGTGCCAGCAGCCAAGAAGGACATCAGCCCCAGCATTTT.